The next 9 T cell receptor beta chains were all read from a single sample in a study of OX40 agonist ivuxolimab in advanced cancers. Only in-frame clones appear in the TCRdb table, and some are missing; sequencing was by immunoSEQ multiplex PCR. This repertoire shows approximately 60,000 clones, roughly 84% found once; its top ten account for about 0.37%. Sequencing used CD4+ or CD8+ T cells sorted from blood, obtained in a trial of the OX40 agonist ivuxolimab. The source of these receptors is an adult with an advanced solid tumor such as melanoma, head and neck, liver or kidney cancer.

V usage is TRBV15 and J usage is TRBJ1-6, with unresolved D. The V gene's germline CDR1 is LNHNV and CDR2 YYDKDF (reference sequence). The CDR3 is 16 residues long. The V end was cut by 0 bases, the J end by 10 bases, with 16 bases between. The CDR3, as DNA: TGTGCCACCAGCAGAGATTCGGAGGGAAGAGACTCACCCCTCCACTTT. This gives the protein CATSRDSEGRDSPLHF. Full variable domain (outside the CDR3, taken from reference TRBV15 and TRBJ1-6): DAMVIQNPRYQVTQFGKPVTLSCSQTLNHNVMYWYQQKSSQAPKLLFHYYDKDFNNEADTPDNFQSRRPNTSFCFLDIRSPGLGDTAMYLCATSRDSEGRDSPLHFGNGTRLTVT.

V and J are TRBV6-1 and TRBJ2-5; D is undetermined. The CDR3 sequence is 13 residues long. Germline values: CDR1 MNHNS, CDR2 SASEGT. V lost 7 bases, J lost 3 bases, and 12 bases lay in between. The CDR3 DNA reads as TGTGCCAGCAACCCGTACCTAAAAGAGACCCAGTACTTC. Translated: CASNPYLKETQYF.

The rearrangement links TRBV7-2 to TRBJ2-1; 9 bases are a match to TRBD1. The germline V gene encodes CDR1 SGHTA and CDR2 FQGNSA. The CDR3 runs to 15 residues. V lost 5 bases, J lost 8 bases, and 10 bases stayed unmatched. CDR3 loop: CASSTTGTGSDEQFF. As DNA, the CDR3 is TGTGCCAGCAGCACAACCGGGACAGGGTCCGATGAGCAGTTCTTC.

This clone appeared a few times. The V gene is TRBV5-1, the J gene TRBJ1-1; D perhaps matches TRBD1 (6 bases). Trimming took 2 bases from V and 0 from J, leaving 14 bases between them. This CDR3 has 16 amino acids. Germline CDR1 is SGHRS and CDR2 is YFSETQ. CDR3 region: CASSLSSGGVNTEAFF. CDR3 nucleotides: TGCGCCAGCAGCTTATCCTCGGGGGGCGTGAACACTGAAGCTTTCTTT.

CDR3 sequence (DNA): TGTGCCAGCAGTTACTACGTCGGGGTCCATGGCTACACCTTC. This codes for CASSYYVGVHGYTF. The chain carries TRBV6-9 and TRBJ1-2; D gene uncertain. Germline CDR1 and CDR2: MNHGY and SVAAGI. The CDR3 has 14 amino acids. V dropped 3 bases and J dropped 6 bases, with 14 bases sitting between them.

This clone was observed once. The rearrangement uses TRBV7-2 and TRBJ1-2, with unresolved D. Trimming shortened V by 5 bases and J by 4 bases, and 14 bases separated the two germline ends. The length of the CDR3 is 14 residues. Germline V lookup: CDR1 SGHTA, CDR2 FQGNSA. This CDR3 reads CASSPKSASYGYTF. As DNA, the CDR3 is TGTGCCAGCAGCCCAAAATCTGCATCCTATGGCTACACCTTC.

The chain is built from TRBV5-4 and TRBJ2-1; 11 positions agree with TRBD2. The CDR3 is made up of 16 amino acids. The germline V gene has CDR1 SGHNT and CDR2 YYREEE (reference sequence). The junction had 1 base not matched to a gene; V was cut back by 0 bases and J by 2 bases. The CDR3 protein is CASSLGSGGAYNEQFF. As DNA, the CDR3 is TGTGCCAGCAGCTTGGGTAGCGGGGGGGCCTACAATGAGCAGTTCTTC.

This clone was counted a few times. V usage is TRBV5-1 and J usage is TRBJ2-7; TRBD2 matches 11 bases. V shed 0 bases, J shed 2 bases, and the junction held 4 bases outside the gene matches. The CDR3 consists of 16 residues. Germline V gene lookup returns CDR1 SGHRS and CDR2 YFSETQ. The CDR3 nucleotides read TGCGCCAGCAGCTTGGGGATAGCGGGGGGGCCCTACGAGCAGTACTTC. It encodes CASSLGIAGGPYEQYF.

This chain connects TRBV11-3 to TRBJ2-1; 9 bases map to TRBD2. This CDR3 has 17 residues. The J segment lost 4 bases and the V segment lost 5 bases, leaving 12 bases of the junction unmatched. Germline V gives CDR1 SGHNT, CDR2 YENEEA. The CDR3 here is CASSPRRSSGGYNEQFF. Written as DNA, the CDR3 is TGTGCCAGCAGCCCCCGGAGATCGAGCGGGGGGTACAATGAGCAGTTCTTC.